The 28 T cell receptor beta chains below come from one sample, sequenced in a study of T cell responses to AZD1222 COVID-19 vaccine. Using immunoSEQ multiplex PCR, the repertoire was profiled, and TCRdb retains in-frame clones only, with some absent. The repertoire holds fewer than 120,000 clones, with 88% as singletons. Sequences were derived from peripheral blood, sampled on day 0 of AZD1222 vaccination. The receptor source for this set is an adult in good health.

The chain is built from TRBV11-2 and TRBJ2-1; 12 bases line up with TRBD2. There are 17 residues in the CDR3. Germline CDR1 reads SGHAT; CDR2 reads FQNNGV. The V segment lost 7 bases and the J segment 4 bases; nucleotides outside the gene matches: 11. The CDR3, as DNA: TGTGCCAGCAACAGGAGACTAGCGGGAGTAGGTTACAATGAGCAGTTCTTC. This codes for CASNRRLAGVGYNEQFF.

The V gene is TRBV11-3, the J gene TRBJ2-2, with D possibly TRBD2 on 6 matching bases. Germline V gene lookup returns CDR1 SGHNT and CDR2 YENEEA. Trimming took off 3 bases at V and 1 base at J, with 9 bases between the two ends. The CDR3 sequence is 15 residues long. CDR3 DNA sequence: TGTGCCAGCAGCTTCGGGGGTAGGAACACCGGGGAGCTGTTTTTT. The encoded protein is CASSFGGRNTGELFF.

This rearrangement joins TRBV5-1 to TRBJ1-1; 9 nucleotides match TRBD1. The CDR3 covers 15 residues. CDR1 and CDR2 (germline): SGHRS, YFSETQ. With 2 bases clipped from V and 5 bases from J, the junction kept 7 bases outside the gene matches. As DNA, the CDR3 is TGCGCCAGCAGCTTAGGGACAGGGAGGGGGACTGAAGCTTTCTTT. This codes for CASSLGTGRGTEAFF.

This chain uses TRBV10-1 with TRBJ1-2, with D uncertain. The CDR3 sequence is 16 residues long. V was cut by 2 bases and J by 4 bases, with 17 bases left in between. Germline CDR1 and CDR2: WNHNN and SYGVQD (reference sequence). CDR3 sequence (DNA): TGCGCCAGCAGTGAGACGATATCCCAGGCGGGCTATGGCTACACCTTC. Encoded protein: CASSETISQAGYGYTF.

Note on this clone: One end of the junction is discordant with germline, which a read error may explain. This chain connects TRBV6-1 to TRBJ1-1; D not certain. Germline V gene data show CDR1 as MNHNS and CDR2 as SASEGT. The length of the CDR3 is 10 residues. CDR3 in amino acids: CASSEEVTLF. The DNA for the CDR3 is TGTGCCAGCAGTGAGGAGGTTACGCTCTTT.

The rearrangement uses TRBV7-9 and TRBJ1-2; D gene unclear. Looked up from germline, CDR1 is SEHNR and CDR2 is FQNEAQ (reference sequence). V was cut by 2 bases and J by 0 bases, with 13 bases left in between. The CDR3 is 16 amino acids. The DNA for the CDR3 is TGTGCCAGCAGCTTAATTCCTCCCACCTCTAACTATGGCTACACCTTC. This codes for CASSLIPPTSNYGYTF.

The chain is built from TRBV6-5 and TRBJ1-2, with a tentative D call TRBD1 (5 bases). The CDR3 has 15 amino acids. V shed 4 bases and J shed 2 bases, with 14 bases lying between them. Germline assignment: CDR1 MNHEY and CDR2 SVGAGI. DNA for the CDR3: TGTGCCAGCAGTTCCCAGGGTGGCGAAAACTATGGCTACACCTTC. It translates to CASSSQGGENYGYTF.

The chain joins TRBV12-3 or TRBV12-4 to TRBJ1-2; D remains ambiguous. CDR3 length: 13 amino acids. V was trimmed by 5 bases and J by 2 bases, leaving 9 bases between them. The CDR3 spells CASSPDLNYGYTF. The DNA for the CDR3 is TGTGCCAGCAGTCCTGACCTGAACTATGGCTACACCTTC.

The chain has TRBV6-5 and TRBJ2-1; D not certain. In germline, CDR1 is MNHEY, CDR2 SVGAGI. This CDR3 region has 12 residues. Trimming removed 3 bases at V and 7 bases at J, with 7 bases between. The CDR3 loop is CASSYPGNEQFF. The CDR3 region has the DNA TGTGCCAGCAGTTATCCCGGGAATGAGCAGTTCTTC.

This clone appeared once. The chain links TRBV5-1 to TRBJ2-3; D is ambiguous. Looked up from germline, CDR1 is SGHRS and CDR2 is YFSETQ. This CDR3 has 15 amino acids. Trimming shortened V by 0 bases and J by 5 bases, and 13 bases separated the two germline ends. The CDR3 loop reads CASSLAGGEGDTQYF. Here the CDR3 DNA reads TGCGCCAGCAGCTTGGCTGGCGGCGAAGGAGATACGCAGTATTTT.

This clone was counted once. This chain links TRBV30 with TRBJ1-2; D not certain. Germline V CDR1 and CDR2: GTSNPN, SVGIG (reference sequence). This CDR3 spans 12 amino acids. The ends were cut back, 5 bases at V and 5 bases at J, with 12 bases in the middle. This CDR3 is CAWSRAPYGYTF. CDR3 DNA: TGTGCCTGGTCCCGGGCGCCGTATGGCTACACCTTC.

The chain recombines TRBV6-5 with TRBJ2-7, with 8 positions matching TRBD1. Germline values: CDR1 MNHEY, CDR2 SVGAGI. The J segment lost 7 bases and the V segment lost 6 bases, leaving 8 bases of the junction unmatched. The CDR3 covers 13 residues. The CDR3 is CASRSDRVGEQYF. The CDR3 DNA reads as TGTGCCAGCAGGTCGGACAGGGTCGGGGAGCAGTACTTC.

The genes are TRBV7-6 and TRBJ2-7, with D possibly TRBD1 on 6 matching bases. Germline assignment: CDR1 SGHVS and CDR2 FNYEAQ. The ends were cut back, 6 bases at V and 4 bases at J, with 13 bases in the middle. This CDR3 is 13 amino acids long. The DNA for the CDR3 is TGTGCCAGCAGTATAGGACAGCAATACGAGCAGTACTTC. Translating it yields CASSIGQQYEQYF.

The V gene is TRBV3-1 (or the pseudogene TRBV3-2), the J gene TRBJ2-2; D is perhaps TRBD1 or TRBD2 (5 bases each). V lost 1 base, J lost 4 bases, and 10 bases lay in between. CDR3 length equals 15 residues. Germline V gene sequence: CDR1 LGHDT, CDR2 YNNKEL (reference sequence). The CDR3 DNA follows: TGTGCCAGCAGCCAAGTTGGGGCGGGCACCGGGGAGCTGTTTTTT. This gives the protein CASSQVGAGTGELFF.

The rearrangement uses TRBV12-5 and TRBJ1-1; no clear D gene. V was cut by 1 base and J by 4 bases, with 7 bases left in between. CDR1 and CDR2 from the germline V gene are LGHNT and FRNRAP. The CDR3 loop spans 13 amino acids. The CDR3 here is CASGLEEITEAFF. The DNA of the CDR3 is TGTGCTAGTGGTTTGGAAGAAATCACTGAAGCTTTCTTT.

The chain joins TRBV6-5 to TRBJ1-6; D not resolved. In germline, CDR1 is MNHEY, CDR2 SVGAGI. V was pared by 6 bases and J by 7 bases, with 10 bases between. The CDR3 totals 13 residues. This chain's CDR3 is CASRKGLNSPLHF. As DNA, the CDR3 is TGTGCCAGCAGAAAAGGTCTGAATTCACCCCTCCACTTT.

The chain recombines TRBV11-2 with TRBJ1-4; 7 bases match TRBD1. V shed 5 bases and J 4 bases; nucleotides not matched to a gene: 4. This CDR3 has 14 amino acids. CDR1 and CDR2 from the germline V gene are SGHAT and FQNNGV. The CDR3, as DNA: TGTGCCAGCAGCCGGGACAGCTATAATGAAAAACTGTTTTTT. It is translated as CASSRDSYNEKLFF.

V gene TRBV7-9 combines with J gene TRBJ1-2, with 10 positions matching TRBD1. The CDR3 consists of 16 residues. Germline V CDR1 and CDR2: SEHNR, FQNEAQ (reference sequence). The J segment lost 4 bases and the V segment lost 5 bases, leaving 10 bases of the junction unmatched. Here the CDR3 reads CASSISEGQGIYGYTF. CDR3 sequence (DNA): TGTGCCAGCAGCATATCCGAGGGACAGGGGATCTATGGCTACACCTTC.

The CDR3: CASSYGTPAGDTQYF. In DNA form, the CDR3 reads TGTGCCAGCAGCTACGGGACTCCTGCAGGAGATACGCAGTATTTT. This sequence joins TRBV9 and TRBJ2-3; maybe TRBD2 (6 bases). This CDR3 has 15 residues. Germline CDR1 reads SGDLS; CDR2 reads YYNGEE. V gave up 4 bases and J gave up 5 bases, with 17 bases separating them.

The chain joins TRBV27 to TRBJ1-5; D not resolved. This CDR3 is built from 13 residues. Germline lookup yields CDR1 MNHEY and CDR2 SMNVEV (reference sequence). V was pared by 8 bases and J by 9 bases, with 17 bases between. The CDR3 DNA is TGTGCCAGCGGAGATAATACGGTAAGGCCCCAGCATTTT. Protein product: CASGDNTVRPQHF.

This chain connects TRBV7-6 to TRBJ1-2; D is unresolved. V shed 5 bases and J shed 7 bases, with 14 bases lying between them. The CDR3 is made up of 13 amino acids. CDR1 and CDR2 (germline): SGHVS, FNYEAQ. This CDR3 is CASSRSRVSGYTF. CDR3 nucleotides: TGTGCCAGCAGCCGTAGTAGGGTCTCTGGCTACACCTTC.

This sequence joins TRBV15 and TRBJ1-1; TRBD1 aligns across 7 bases. The CDR3 spans 15 residues. Germline V gives CDR1 LNHNV, CDR2 YYDKDF (reference sequence). After removal of 5 bases from V and 5 bases from J, the junction contained 11 bases not matched to a gene. The CDR3 reads CATSRGEGARTEAFF. CDR3 in DNA: TGTGCCACCAGCCGAGGGGAGGGGGCGAGGACTGAAGCTTTCTTT.

The rearrangement joins TRBV5-6 to TRBJ1-5; TRBD1 matches at 7 bases. The germline CDR1 and CDR2 sequences are SGHDT and YYEEEE. This CDR3 has 14 residues. The ends lost 2 bases at V and 7 bases at J; junction bases unmatched: 6. Written as DNA, the CDR3 is TGTGCCAGCAGCTTTTACAGGGGAGCGCAGCCCCAGCATTTT. Its protein is CASSFYRGAQPQHF.

This sequence joins TRBV19 and TRBJ2-3; D is perhaps TRBD2 (5 bases). In germline, CDR1 is LNHDA, CDR2 SQIVND (reference sequence). This CDR3 contains 18 residues. The germline V and J ends were trimmed by 2 bases and 2 bases, with 20 bases remaining between them. The CDR3 reads CASSIRTPLPVLTDTQYF. CDR3 DNA sequence: TGTGCCAGTAGTATAAGGACTCCACTTCCAGTTCTCACAGATACGCAGTATTTT.

This sequence joins TRBV11-1 and TRBJ1-4; D gene unclear. This CDR3 contains 16 residues. Germline assignment: CDR1 SGHAT and CDR2 FQDESV (reference sequence). Trimming removed 5 bases from V and 0 bases from J, with 13 bases in between. The CDR3 sequence is CASSKGSPATNEKLFF. The CDR3, as DNA: TGTGCCAGCAGCAAGGGCTCCCCTGCAACTAATGAAAAACTGTTTTTT.

The V and J genes are TRBV2 and TRBJ1-1; D not certain. This CDR3 spans 13 amino acids. Germline assignment: CDR1 SNHLY and CDR2 FYNNEI. V shed 6 bases and J shed 1 base, with 9 bases lying between them. The CDR3 here is CASREDWNTEAFF. In nucleotides, the CDR3 is TGTGCCAGCAGAGAGGACTGGAACACTGAAGCTTTCTTT.

This sequence joins TRBV5-4 and TRBJ2-7; 7 positions agree with TRBD2. Germline CDR1 is SGHNT and CDR2 is YYREEE (reference sequence). CDR3 size: 16 residues. Trimming removed 6 bases from V and 6 bases from J; junction bases left unmatched: 18. The DNA for the CDR3 is TGTGCCAGCACCCCCGGGACTACCAGTTTGGGCTCCGAGCAGTACTTC. Translation gives CASTPGTTSLGSEQYF.

The chain carries TRBV2 and TRBJ1-1; weak D call: TRBD1 (6 bases). CDR3 length: 15 amino acids. CDR1 and CDR2 (germline): SNHLY, FYNNEI. Trimming took 6 bases from V and 0 from J, leaving 14 bases between them. CDR3 amino acids: CASSKQGSMNTEAFF. CDR3 sequence (DNA): TGTGCCAGCAGCAAACAGGGATCCATGAACACTGAAGCTTTCTTT.